The sequence of this T cell receptor (beta chain) was determined in a study of cytomegalovirus exposure and HLA in healthy donors. Study information: Out of fewer than 400 genotyped donors, 81% belonged to the Caucasian-associated ancestry cluster. Study-wide findings and caveats: Most of the TCR beta V segments (in an earlier analysis) were productive either about 87% or about 30% of the time. CMV serostatus alone was available as immune exposure information.

PCR was performed using 60 Vbeta and 13 Jbeta primers. TCRdb's table, derived via immunoSEQ multiplex PCR, lists solely in-frame clones and lacks some. Found here are 35,000 to 50,000 clones; the top ten clones hold more than 3%. V gave up 8 bases and J gave up 10 bases, with 24 bases separating them. The CDR3 spans 16 residues. CDR1 and CDR2 (germline): MDHEN, SYDVKM. A word on this clone: Its antigen is unknown.

This TCR came from a woman aged 25 to 39 in good health and CMV-seropositive. The chain employs TRBV28 and TRBJ1-6; tentatively, D is TRBD1 (5 bases). Sequenced sample: PBMCs. CDR3 amino acids: CASEGGGATGQSPLHF. The CDR3 coding sequence is TGTGCCAGCGAGGGAGGTGGGGCAACAGGTCAATCACCCCTCCACTTT.